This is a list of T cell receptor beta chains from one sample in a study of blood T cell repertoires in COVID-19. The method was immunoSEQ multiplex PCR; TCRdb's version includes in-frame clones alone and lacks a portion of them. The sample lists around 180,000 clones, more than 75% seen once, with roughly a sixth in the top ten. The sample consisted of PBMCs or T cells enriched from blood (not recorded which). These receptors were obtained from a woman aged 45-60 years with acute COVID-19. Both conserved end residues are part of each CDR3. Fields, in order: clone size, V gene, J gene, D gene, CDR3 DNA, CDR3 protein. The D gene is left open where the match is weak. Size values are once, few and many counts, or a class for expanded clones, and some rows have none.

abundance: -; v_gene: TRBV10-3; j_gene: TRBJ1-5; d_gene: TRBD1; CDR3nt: TGTGCCATCAGCCCCGGGACAGATCAGCCCCAGCATTTT; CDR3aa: CAISPGTDQPQHF
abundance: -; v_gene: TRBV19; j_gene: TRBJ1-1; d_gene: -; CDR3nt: TGTGCCAGTAGTTGGAGGGGAGGTGAAGCTTTCTTT; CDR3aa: CASSWRGGEAFF
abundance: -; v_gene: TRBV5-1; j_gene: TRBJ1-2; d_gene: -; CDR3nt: TGCGCCAGCAGCTTGGGACACCGGGGGGCTAACTATGGCTACACCTTC; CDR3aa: CASSLGHRGANYGYTF
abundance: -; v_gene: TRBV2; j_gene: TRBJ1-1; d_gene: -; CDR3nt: TGTGCCAGCTACATGAACACTGAAGCTTTCTTT; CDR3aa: CASYMNTEAFF
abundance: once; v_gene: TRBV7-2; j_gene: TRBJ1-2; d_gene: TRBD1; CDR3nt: TGTGCCAGCAGCTTAGGGGGACAGGGGGCGCTTCGCGGAGGCTACACCTTC; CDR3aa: CASSLGGQGALRGGYTF
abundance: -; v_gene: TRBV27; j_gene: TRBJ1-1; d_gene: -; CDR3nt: TGTGCCAGCAGTGAATACAGAGGGACTGAAGCTTTCTTT; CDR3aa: CASSEYRGTEAFF
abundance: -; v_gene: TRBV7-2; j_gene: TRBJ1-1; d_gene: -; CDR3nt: TGTGCCAGCAGCTTTAGTTGGGGGGTGAACACTGAAGCTTTCTTT; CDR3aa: CASSFSWGVNTEAFF
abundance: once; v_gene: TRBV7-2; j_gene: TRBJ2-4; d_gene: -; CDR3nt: TGTGCCAGCAGCCCGCGACAGGAGAAAAACATTCAGTACTTC; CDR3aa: CASSPRQEKNIQYF
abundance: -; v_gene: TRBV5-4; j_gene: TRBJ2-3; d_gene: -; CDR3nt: TGTGCCAGCAGCTTGCAGGGACTCCCCTCAGATACGCAGTATTTT; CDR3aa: CASSLQGLPSDTQYF
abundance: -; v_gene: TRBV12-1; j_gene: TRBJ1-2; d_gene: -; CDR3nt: TGTGCCAGCAGCTTTGTAGAGCAGGGTATGCATGGCTACACCTTC; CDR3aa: CASSFVEQGMHGYTF
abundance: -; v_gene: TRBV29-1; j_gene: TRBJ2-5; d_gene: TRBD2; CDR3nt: TGCAGCGTTGCGGTATCTAGCGGGGGGGCCTTAGAGACCCAGTACTTC; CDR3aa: CSVAVSSGGALETQYF
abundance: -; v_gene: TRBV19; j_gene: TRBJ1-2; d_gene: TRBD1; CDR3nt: TGTGCCAGTATCCCCCGGACAGGGTCCTATGGCTACACCTTC; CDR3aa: CASIPRTGSYGYTF
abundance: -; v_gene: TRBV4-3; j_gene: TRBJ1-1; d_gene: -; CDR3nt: TGCGCCAGCAGGGGGGGGACGAACACTGAAGCTTTCTTT; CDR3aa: CASRGGTNTEAFF